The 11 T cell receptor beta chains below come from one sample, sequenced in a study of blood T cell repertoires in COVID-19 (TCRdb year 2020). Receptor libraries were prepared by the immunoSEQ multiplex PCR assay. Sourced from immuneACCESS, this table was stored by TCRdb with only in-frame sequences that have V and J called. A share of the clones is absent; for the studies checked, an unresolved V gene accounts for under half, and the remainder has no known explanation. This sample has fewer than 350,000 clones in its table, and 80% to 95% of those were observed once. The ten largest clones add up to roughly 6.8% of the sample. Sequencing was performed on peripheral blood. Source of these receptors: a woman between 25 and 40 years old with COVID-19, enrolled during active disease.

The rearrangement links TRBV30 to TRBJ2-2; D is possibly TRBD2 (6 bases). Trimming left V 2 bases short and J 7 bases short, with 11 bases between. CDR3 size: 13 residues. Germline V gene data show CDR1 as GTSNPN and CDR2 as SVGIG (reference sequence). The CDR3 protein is CAWSRREDGELFF. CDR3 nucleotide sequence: TGTGCCTGGAGTCGTAGGGAGGACGGGGAGCTGTTTTTT. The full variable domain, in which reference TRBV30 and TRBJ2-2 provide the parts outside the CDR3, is SQTIHQWPATLVQPVGSPLSLECTVEGTSNPNLYWYRQAAGRGLQLLFYSVGIGQISSEVPQNLSASRPQDRQFILSSKKLLLSDSGFYLCAWSRREDGELFFGEGSRLTVL.

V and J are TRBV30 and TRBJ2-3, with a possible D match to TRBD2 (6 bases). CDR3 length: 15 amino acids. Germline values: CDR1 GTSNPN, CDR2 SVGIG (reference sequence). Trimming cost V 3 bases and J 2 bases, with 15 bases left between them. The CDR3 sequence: CAWSALGEATDTQYF. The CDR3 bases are TGTGCCTGGAGCGCTTTGGGGGAGGCCACAGATACGCAGTATTTT.

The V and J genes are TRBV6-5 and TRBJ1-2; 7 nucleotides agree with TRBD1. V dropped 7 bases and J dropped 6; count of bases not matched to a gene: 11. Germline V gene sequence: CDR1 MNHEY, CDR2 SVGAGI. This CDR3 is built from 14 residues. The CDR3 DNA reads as TGTGCCAGCACCACTACGGGAGGGGGCCATGGCTACACCTTC. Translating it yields CASTTTGGGHGYTF.

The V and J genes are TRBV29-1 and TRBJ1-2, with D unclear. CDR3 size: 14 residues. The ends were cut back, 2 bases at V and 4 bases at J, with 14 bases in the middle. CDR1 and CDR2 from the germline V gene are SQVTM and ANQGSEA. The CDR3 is CSVERRANSYGYTF. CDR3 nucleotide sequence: TGCAGCGTTGAACGTAGAGCTAATAGCTATGGCTACACCTTC.

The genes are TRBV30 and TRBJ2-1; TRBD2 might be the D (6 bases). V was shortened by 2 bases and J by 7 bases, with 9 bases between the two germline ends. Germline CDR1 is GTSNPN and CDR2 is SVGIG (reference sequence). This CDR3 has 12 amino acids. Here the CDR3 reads CAWSRGINEQFF. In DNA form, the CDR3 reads TGTGCCTGGAGTCGGGGGATTAATGAGCAGTTCTTC.

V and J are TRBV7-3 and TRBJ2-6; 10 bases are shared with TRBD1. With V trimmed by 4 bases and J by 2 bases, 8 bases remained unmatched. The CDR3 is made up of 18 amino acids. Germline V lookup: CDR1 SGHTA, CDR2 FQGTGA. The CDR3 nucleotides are TGTGCCAGCAGCTCTCGGACAGGGGGATTTGCTGGGGCCAACGTCCTGACTTTC. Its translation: CASSSRTGGFAGANVLTF.

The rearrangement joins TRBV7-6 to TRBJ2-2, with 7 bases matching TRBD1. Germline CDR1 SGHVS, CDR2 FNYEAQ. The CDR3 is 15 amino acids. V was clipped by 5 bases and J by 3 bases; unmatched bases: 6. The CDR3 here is CASSRRQGDTGELFF. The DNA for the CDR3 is TGTGCCAGCAGCCGCAGACAGGGCGACACCGGGGAGCTGTTTTTT.

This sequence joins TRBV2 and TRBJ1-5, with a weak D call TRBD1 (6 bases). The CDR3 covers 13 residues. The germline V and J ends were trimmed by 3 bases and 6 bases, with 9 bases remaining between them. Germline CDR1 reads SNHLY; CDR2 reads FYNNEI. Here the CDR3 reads CASSDTGRQPQHF. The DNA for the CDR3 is TGTGCCAGCAGTGATACAGGGCGTCAGCCCCAGCATTTT.

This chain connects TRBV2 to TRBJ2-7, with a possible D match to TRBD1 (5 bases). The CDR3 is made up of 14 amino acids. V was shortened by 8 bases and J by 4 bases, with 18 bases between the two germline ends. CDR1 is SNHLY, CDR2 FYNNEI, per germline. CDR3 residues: CASSATGQGYEQYF. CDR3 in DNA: TGTGCCAGCTCCGCTACCGGTCAGGGATACGAGCAGTACTTC.

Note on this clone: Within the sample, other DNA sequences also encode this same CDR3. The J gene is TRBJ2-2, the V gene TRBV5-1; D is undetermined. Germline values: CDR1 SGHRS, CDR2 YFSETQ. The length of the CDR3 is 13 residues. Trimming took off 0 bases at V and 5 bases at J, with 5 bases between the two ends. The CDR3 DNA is TGCGCCAGCAGCTTGGACGGGACCGGGGAGCTGTTTTTT. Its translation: CASSLDGTGELFF.

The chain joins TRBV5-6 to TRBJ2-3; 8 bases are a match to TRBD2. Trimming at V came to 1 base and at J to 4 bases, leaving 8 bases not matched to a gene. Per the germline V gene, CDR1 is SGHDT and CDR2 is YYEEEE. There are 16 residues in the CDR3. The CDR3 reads CASSLRLARGSDTQYF. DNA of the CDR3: TGTGCCAGCAGCTTGCGACTAGCGAGGGGGTCAGATACGCAGTATTTT.